The text below deals with one TCR beta chain. The sample holds a few counts of this clonotype. Its antigen is currently not known. The input lacks base qualities; no much larger clone sits a single base away. The library came from 5' RACE. The run used an Illumina HiSeq 2500. A second PCR of about 6 to 11 cycles was run with a J-beta primer mix and a sample-barcoded 5' primer. A template-switch 5' adaptor carrying 12 random nucleotides introduced a unique molecular identifier onto each TCR beta cDNA molecule. Each sample yielded at least 2.5 million CDR3-containing paired-end reads. First-strand cDNA was synthesized from all RNA with the Mint cDNA synthesis kit, primed by a TRBC-specific oligonucleotide. Following uracil-DNA glycosylase treatment, a first 18-cycle PCR with universal primers M1SS and BC2_uni_R was performed on all cDNA. Concerning the study's data processing: For normalization, 1 million high-quality reads were randomly selected from each sample, with every read carrying a distinct molecular identifier. Reads sharing molecular identifiers were discarded rather than binned into consensus sequences. MiTCR, set to a Q25 quality threshold and the strictest error-elimination algorithm, was used for CDR3 identification, clonotype clustering and error correction. A nonparametric unseen species model using Euler transformation provided a lower-bound estimate of total TCR beta diversity. The public reads were reprocessed in TCRdb via fastp at Q25 and MiXCR, keeping in-frame beta chains. Records with the same CDR3 protein are collapsed into one entry carrying the most frequent genes and DNA. V and J calls and clone size were set by TCRdb, not the authors. For this sample the table gives roughly 1,800,000 distinct CDR3 sequences, of which about 50% were detected only once. The ten largest clones add up to roughly 2.1% of the sample.

Systemically healthy Caucasian individuals from Russia, over 30 in total and aged roughly 6 to 95 years, were included as donors. Each donor gave approximately 10 milliliters of peripheral blood, collected into EDTA-treated Vacutainer tubes. Ficoll-Paque density-gradient centrifugation was used to isolate PBMCs, with at least 6 million obtained per sample. Total RNA, at least 6 micrograms per sample, was extracted from PBMCs with Trizol reagent. For every donor, an aliquot of PBMCs went through flow cytometry to measure the percentages of naive CD45RAhigh/CD27high T cells. Based on the germline V gene, the CDR1 and CDR2 sequences are MNHNS and SASEGT. The CDR3 numbers 15 residues from cysteine through phenylalanine. The retained sequence is limited to the CDR3, 45 bases, with the frame set at the first base. V is pruned by 11 bases and J by 5 bases, leaving 14 bases of the junction without a gene match.

The data originate from a study of blood T cells in healthy people across ages (dated by TCRdb to between 2015 and 2016). For the study in its entirety: In model experiments, template switching captured about one uniquely barcoded TCR beta cDNA molecule for every two T cells. The study measured age-related changes in TCR beta repertoire diversity using deep sequencing normalized with unique cDNA molecular identifiers. Four age groups were formed from the donors: young (average about 16 years), middle-aged (approximately 40), aged (under 70) and long-lived (around 82). To avoid experimental bias, donors of different ages were randomly spread across the sequencing lanes. The study analyzed two additional independent replicas of 1 million unique cDNA reads from the same blood draw for two donors, one aged 18 to 29 and one aged 80 or older.

Points the paper makes about the study in general: Compared with the aged group, the long-lived group had more naive CD4+ T cells, fewer expanded clones and increased TCR diversity, a pattern suggesting age selection. Observed TCR beta diversity per million T cells fell roughly linearly with age, and a significant reduction was already apparent by age roughly 40. Estimates of total diversity based on one million sequenced T cells were considered lower bounds and underestimates. Because profiling used bulk unsorted PBMCs, naive and antigen-experienced compartments could not be compared conclusively. Because donor CMV infection status was unknown, age-related changes in expanded clonotypes were potentially confounded. A strong correlation was found between observed TCR beta diversity and the percentage of naive T cells measured by flow cytometry.

The sequence is built from TRBV6-1 and TRBJ2-1, and 8 junctional nucleotides match TRBD1. This receptor was identified in a woman in her thirties or forties in good health. The sequenced sample was blood. The CDR3 loop reads CALERTGFANNEQFF. The DNA sequence is TGTGCCTTGGAGAGGACAGGGTTTGCGAACAATGAGCAGTTCTTC.